The 17 T cell receptor beta chains below were found in one sample sequenced in a study of PD-1 blockade in classical Hodgkin lymphoma. Every patient relapsed after autologous stem cell transplantation, and brentuximab vedotin exposure varied. Measured with immunoSEQ multiplex PCR; TCRdb has only the in-frame clones, and not every one. This sample yields tens of thousands of clones, of which more than 75% are seen a single time; 7.5% to 10% belongs to the top ten. The input for sequencing was peripheral blood mononuclear cells (PBMCs), taken at baseline. The origin of the receptors is a human donor with classical Hodgkin lymphoma.

The J gene is TRBJ2-7, the V gene TRBV6-1; unclear D gene. This CDR3 has 12 residues. V lost 2 bases, J lost 5 bases, and 7 bases lay in between. The germline V gene has CDR1 MNHNS and CDR2 SASEGT. Written as DNA, the CDR3 is TGTGCCAGCAGTGAAATCGGACACGAGCAGTACTTC. As protein: CASSEIGHEQYF.

The rearrangement links TRBV29-1 to TRBJ2-3; TRBD2 might be the D (7 bases). The CDR3 totals 12 residues. V lost 6 bases, J lost 2 bases, and 9 bases lay in between. In germline, CDR1 is SQVTM, CDR2 ANQGSEA. In DNA, the CDR3 is TGCAGCGTGGGGGGGCTCACAGATACGCAGTATTTT. Translating it yields CSVGGLTDTQYF.

The rearrangement links TRBV6-1 to TRBJ1-5; D is unclear. The CDR3 spans 15 residues. Germline CDR1 MNHNS, CDR2 SASEGT. V lost 2 bases and J lost 4, with 12 bases in between. The CDR3 coding sequence is TGTGCCAGCAGTGAAAATGGGCGGCCGAATCAGCCCCAGCATTTT. Translating gives CASSENGRPNQPQHF.

The gene calls are TRBV7-9 and TRBJ1-5; D is unclear. V lost 5 bases and J lost 0, with 8 bases in between. The CDR3 totals 14 residues. Germline loops: CDR1 SEHNR, CDR2 FQNEAQ (reference sequence). The CDR3 protein is CASSGGYSNQPQHF. Here the CDR3 DNA reads TGTGCCAGCAGCGGAGGATATAGCAATCAGCCCCAGCATTTT.

The chain has TRBV7-9 and TRBJ2-5, with D uncertain. The J call is uncertain, as TRBJ2-7 better fits the DNA end. Germline V gene data show CDR1 as SEHNR and CDR2 as FQNEAQ (reference sequence). This CDR3 is 15 amino acids long. The CDR3 DNA follows: TGTGCCAACTCAAAAACGGGTTACTACCCCTACGAGCAGTACTTC. Translation: CANSKTGYYPYEQYF.

This chain connects TRBV7-2 to TRBJ2-1; TRBD2 is a possible D gene (5 bases). Germline CDR1 and CDR2: SGHTA and FQGNSA. The CDR3 has 16 amino acids. V was trimmed by 1 base and J by 3 bases, leaving 13 bases between them. CDR3 region: CASSLVWSSLYNEQFF. CDR3 DNA: TGTGCCAGCAGCTTAGTGTGGTCTAGCCTCTACAATGAGCAGTTCTTC.

V is TRBV13 and J is TRBJ2-5; D possibly corresponds to TRBD2 (5 bases). Germline lookup yields CDR1 PRHDT and CDR2 FYEKMQ (reference sequence). The CDR3 contains 15 residues. The V end was cut by 2 bases, the J end by 0 bases, with 10 bases between. DNA for the CDR3: TGTGCCAGCAGCTTAAGAGGGAGTTACCAAGAGACCCAGTACTTC. Amino acids: CASSLRGSYQETQYF.

The chain uses TRBV28 and TRBJ2-5; TRBD2 might be the D (5 bases). The CDR3 has 12 amino acids. V dropped 4 bases and J dropped 3 bases, with 6 bases sitting between them. CDR1 and CDR2 (germline): MDHEN, SYDVKM. The CDR3 spells CASSYGEETQYF. DNA of the CDR3: TGTGCCAGCAGTTACGGGGAAGAGACCCAGTACTTC.

The chain has TRBV5-1 and TRBJ2-3, with D maybe TRBD1 (6 bases). CDR3 length: 14 residues. V shed 7 bases and J shed 2 bases, with 14 bases lying between them. CDR1 and CDR2 from the germline V gene are SGHRS and YFSETQ. CDR3: CASSLTGYTDTQYF. The CDR3 DNA reads as TGCGCCAGCTCACTGACAGGATACACAGATACGCAGTATTTT.

The CDR3 DNA reads as TGTGCCAGTAGGACTGGCGGGGGCGCCGATAATTCACCCCTCCACTTT. This gives the protein CASRTGGGADNSPLHF. The chain couples TRBV19 to TRBJ1-6; perhaps TRBD1 as D (6 bases). Trimming took off 6 bases at V and 5 bases at J, with 17 bases between the two ends. Germline loops: CDR1 LNHDA, CDR2 SQIVND (reference sequence). The CDR3 is 16 amino acids.

The V and J genes are TRBV19 and TRBJ1-2; 7 bases are a match to TRBD1. This CDR3 has 16 residues. V lost 4 bases, J lost 4 bases, and 12 bases stayed unmatched. CDR1 and CDR2 (germline): LNHDA, SQIVND (reference sequence). CDR3 protein: CASSNGEGGAGYGYTF. The CDR3 DNA is TGTGCCAGTAGTAACGGAGAAGGGGGCGCGGGCTATGGCTACACCTTC. The complete variable domain, with remaining parts taken from reference TRBV19 and TRBJ1-2, reads DGGITQSPKYLFRKEGQNVTLSCEQNLNHDAMYWYRQDPGQGLRLIYYSQIVNDFQKGDIAEGYSVSREKKESFPLTVTSAQKNPTAFYLCASSNGEGGAGYGYTFGSGTRLTVV.

The V call is TRBV6-6, the J call TRBJ1-1; D perhaps matches TRBD1 (6 bases). Germline V CDR1 and CDR2: MNHNY, SVGAGI (reference sequence). V was trimmed by 7 bases and J by 1 base, leaving 10 bases between them. The CDR3 contains 13 residues. Here the CDR3 reads CASTGQSNTEAFF. CDR3 nucleotides: TGTGCCAGCACGGGACAATCGAACACTGAAGCTTTCTTT.

The chain is built from TRBV7-4 and TRBJ2-3; D possibly corresponds to TRBD1 (6 bases). V lost 2 bases and J lost 0, with 24 bases in between. This CDR3 spans 20 amino acids. Germline V gene lookup returns CDR1 SGHVT and CDR2 SQSDAQ. Written as DNA, the CDR3 is TGTGCCAGCAGCTTAATCGATAAGGTACAGGGAGAGCCTAGCACAGATACGCAGTATTTT. Protein sequence: CASSLIDKVQGEPSTDTQYF.

This clone was counted once. The J gene is TRBJ2-7, the V gene TRBV7-6, with D perhaps being TRBD1 or TRBD2 (5 bases each). This CDR3 contains 14 residues. CDR1 is SGHVS and CDR2 is FNYEAQ in the germline V gene. V lost 4 bases to trimming and J lost 2 bases, with 12 bases between them. CDR3 amino acids: CASSSRDDPYEQYF. The CDR3 DNA follows: TGTGCCAGCAGCTCCCGGGACGACCCCTACGAGCAGTACTTC. Complete variable domain (other parts from reference TRBV7-6 and TRBJ2-7): GAGVSQSPRYKVTKRGQDVALRCDPISGHVSLYWYRQALGQGPEFLTYFNYEAQQDKSGLPNDRFSAERPEGSISTLTIQRTEQRDSAMYRCASSSRDDPYEQYFGPGTRLTVT.

The chain carries TRBV15 and TRBJ1-4; no reliable D call. Trimming took off 0 bases at V and 4 bases at J, with 9 bases between the two ends. The CDR3 consists of 15 residues. The germline CDR1 and CDR2 sequences are LNHNV and YYDKDF (reference sequence). The CDR3 sequence: CATSRDRGINEKLFF. CDR3 bases: TGTGCCACCAGCAGAGATCGCGGGATTAATGAAAAACTGTTTTTT.

V gene TRBV28 combines with J gene TRBJ1-1; perhaps TRBD1 as D (6 bases). Germline V CDR1 and CDR2: MDHEN, SYDVKM. CDR3 length: 10 residues. Trimming shortened V by 6 bases and J by 7 bases, and 6 bases separated the two germline ends. CDR3 coding DNA: TGTGCCAGCAGACAGGGTGAAGCTTTCTTT. Translated, it gives CASRQGEAFF.

The J gene is TRBJ2-1, the V gene TRBV2; D not resolved. Between the trimmed V and J ends, which lost 5 bases and 7 bases, there was a span of 12 bases. The CDR3 consists of 13 residues. From germline, CDR1 is SNHLY and CDR2 FYNNEI. CDR3 amino acids: CASSRKIGNEQFF. DNA of the CDR3: TGTGCCAGCAGTCGCAAGATAGGGAATGAGCAGTTCTTC.